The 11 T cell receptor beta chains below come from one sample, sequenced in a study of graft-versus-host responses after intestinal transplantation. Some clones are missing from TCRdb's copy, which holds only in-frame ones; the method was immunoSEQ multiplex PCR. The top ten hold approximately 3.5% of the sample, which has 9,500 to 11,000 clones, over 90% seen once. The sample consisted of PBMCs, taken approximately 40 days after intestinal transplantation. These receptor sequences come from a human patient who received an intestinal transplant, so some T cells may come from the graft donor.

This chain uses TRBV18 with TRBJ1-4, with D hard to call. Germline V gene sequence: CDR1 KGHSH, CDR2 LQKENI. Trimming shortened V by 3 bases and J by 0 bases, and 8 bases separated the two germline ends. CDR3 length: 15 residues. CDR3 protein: CASSPKDATNEKLFF. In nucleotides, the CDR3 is TGTGCCAGCTCACCTAAAGATGCAACTAATGAAAAACTGTTTTTT.

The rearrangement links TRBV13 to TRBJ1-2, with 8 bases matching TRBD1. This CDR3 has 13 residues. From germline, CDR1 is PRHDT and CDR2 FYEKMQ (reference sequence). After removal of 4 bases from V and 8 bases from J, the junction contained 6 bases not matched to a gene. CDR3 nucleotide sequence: TGTGCCAGCAGCTCACGGACAGGGCAAGGCTACACCTTC. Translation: CASSSRTGQGYTF. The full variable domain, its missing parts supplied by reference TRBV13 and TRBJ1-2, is AAGVIQSPRHLIKEKRETATLKCYPIPRHDTVYWYQQGPGQDPQFLISFYEKMQSDKGSIPDRFSAQQFSDYHSELNMSSLELGDSALYFCASSSRTGQGYTFGSGTRLTVV.

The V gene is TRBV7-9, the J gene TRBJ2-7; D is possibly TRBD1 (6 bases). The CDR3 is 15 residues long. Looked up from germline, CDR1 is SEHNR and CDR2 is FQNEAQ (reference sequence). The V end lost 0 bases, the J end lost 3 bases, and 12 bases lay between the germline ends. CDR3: CASSLAPDSSYEQYF. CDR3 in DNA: TGTGCCAGCAGCTTAGCGCCGGACAGTAGCTACGAGCAGTACTTC.

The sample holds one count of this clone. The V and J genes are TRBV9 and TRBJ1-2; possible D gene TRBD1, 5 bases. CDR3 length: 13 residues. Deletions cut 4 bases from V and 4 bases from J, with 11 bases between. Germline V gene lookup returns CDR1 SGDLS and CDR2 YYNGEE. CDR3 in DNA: TGTGCCAGCAGCCCCAGGGACCTCTATGGCTACACCTTC. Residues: CASSPRDLYGYTF.

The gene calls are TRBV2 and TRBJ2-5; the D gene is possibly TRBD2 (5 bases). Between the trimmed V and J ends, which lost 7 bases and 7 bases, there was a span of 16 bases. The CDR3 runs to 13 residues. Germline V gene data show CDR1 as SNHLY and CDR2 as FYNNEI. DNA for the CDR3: TGTGCCAGCAAGGCCGGCCGACGGGGGACCCAGTACTTC. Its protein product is CASKAGRRGTQYF.

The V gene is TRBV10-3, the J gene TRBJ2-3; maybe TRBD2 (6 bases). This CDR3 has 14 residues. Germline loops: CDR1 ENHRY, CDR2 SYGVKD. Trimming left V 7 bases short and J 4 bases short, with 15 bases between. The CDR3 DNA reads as TGTGCCATCACCAAGACAGCTAGCGCAGATACGCAGTATTTT. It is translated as CAITKTASADTQYF.

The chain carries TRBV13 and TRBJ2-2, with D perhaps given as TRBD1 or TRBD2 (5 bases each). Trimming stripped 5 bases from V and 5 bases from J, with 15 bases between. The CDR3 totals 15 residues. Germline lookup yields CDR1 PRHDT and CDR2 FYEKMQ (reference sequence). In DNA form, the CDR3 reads TGTGCCAGCAGCGAACCGGGACGAAGGACCGGGGAGCTGTTTTTT. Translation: CASSEPGRRTGELFF.

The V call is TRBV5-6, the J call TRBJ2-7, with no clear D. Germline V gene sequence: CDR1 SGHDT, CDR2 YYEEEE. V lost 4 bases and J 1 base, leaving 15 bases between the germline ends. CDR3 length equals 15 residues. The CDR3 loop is CASSTRLLKSYEQYF. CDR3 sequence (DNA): TGTGCCAGCAGCACCCGGCTCCTAAAATCCTACGAGCAGTACTTC.

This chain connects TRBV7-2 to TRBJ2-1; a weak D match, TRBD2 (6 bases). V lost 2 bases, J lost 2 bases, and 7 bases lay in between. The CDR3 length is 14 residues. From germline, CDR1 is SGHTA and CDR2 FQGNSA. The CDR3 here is CASSLTGAYNEQFF. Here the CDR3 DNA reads TGTGCCAGCAGCTTAACGGGGGCCTACAATGAGCAGTTCTTC. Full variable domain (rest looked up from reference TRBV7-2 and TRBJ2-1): GAGVSQSPSNKVTEKGKDVELRCDPISGHTALYWYRQSLGQGLEFLIYFQGNSAPDKSGLPSDRFSAERTGGSVSTLTIQRTQQEDSAVYLCASSLTGAYNEQFFGPGTRLTVL.

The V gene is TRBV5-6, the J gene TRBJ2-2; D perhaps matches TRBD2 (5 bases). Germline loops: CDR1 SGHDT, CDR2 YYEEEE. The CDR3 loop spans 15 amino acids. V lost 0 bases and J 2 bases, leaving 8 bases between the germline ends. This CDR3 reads CASSLGTGNTGELFF. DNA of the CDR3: TGTGCCAGCAGCTTGGGGACGGGAAACACCGGGGAGCTGTTTTTT. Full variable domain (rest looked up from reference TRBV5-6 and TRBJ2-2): DAGVTQSPTHLIKTRGQQVTLRCSPKSGHDTVSWYQQALGQGPQFIFQYYEEEERQRGNFPDRFSGHQFPNYSSELNVNALLLGDSALYLCASSLGTGNTGELFFGEGSRLTVL.

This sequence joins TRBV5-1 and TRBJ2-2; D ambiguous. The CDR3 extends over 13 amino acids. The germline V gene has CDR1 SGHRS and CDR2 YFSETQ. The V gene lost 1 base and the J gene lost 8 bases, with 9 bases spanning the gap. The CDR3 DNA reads TGCGCCAGCAGCTTGATAGGTGCGGGGGAGCTGTTTTTT. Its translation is CASSLIGAGELFF.